The rows below give T cell receptor beta chains drawn from one sample of a study of radiation and T cells in renal cell carcinoma. The method was immunoSEQ multiplex PCR; TCRdb's version includes in-frame clones alone and lacks a portion of them. Of about 91,000 clones listed, approximately 80% are singletons. The sample consisted of blood, taken from a patient whose treatment included radiotherapy and nephrectomy. Every receptor here comes from a man aged 60-69 years with renal cell carcinoma. Each CDR3 is given with its conserved first and last residue. The D gene is left open where the match is weak. Clone size appears in some rows only: once, few, many, or a class for an expanded clone.

-	TRBV7-9	-	TRBJ1-4	CASSLDEKLFF	TGTGCCAGCAGCTTAGATGAAAAACTGTTTTTT
-	TRBV11-1	-	TRBJ1-1	CASSPTRVPDTEAFF	TGTGCCAGCAGCCCGACGAGGGTGCCGGACACTGAAGCTTTCTTT
once	TRBV29-1	-	TRBJ1-1	CSVVNGRVNTEAFF	TGCAGCGTCGTAAACGGGAGGGTGAACACTGAAGCTTTCTTT
-	TRBV9	TRBD2	TRBJ2-5	CASSPRTSGRGETQYF	TGTGCCAGCAGCCCCCGGACTAGCGGGAGGGGGGAGACCCAGTACTTC
-	TRBV29-1	-	TRBJ1-2	CSVVRSQGYTF	TGCAGCGTTGTTCGGTCGCAGGGCTACACCTTC
-	TRBV11-2	-	TRBJ2-7	CASSLPGSHEQYF	TGTGCCAGCAGCTTGCCCGGGTCCCACGAGCAGTACTTC
once	TRBV5-1	-	TRBJ2-2	CASSLGTSNTGELFF	TGCGCCAGCTCCCTCGGGACTTCGAACACCGGGGAGCTGTTTTTT
-	TRBV27	-	TRBJ2-5	CASSLLKGRETQYF	TGTGCCAGCAGTTTACTTAAGGGGAGGGAGACCCAGTACTTC
-	TRBV12-5	-	TRBJ2-7	CASGLGREQYF	TGTGCTAGTGGTTTGGGACGCGAGCAGTACTTC
-	TRBV4-2	-	TRBJ2-3	CASSQGAVVTDTQYF	TGTGCCAGCAGCCAAGGGGCGGTAGTCACAGATACGCAGTATTTT
-	TRBV18	-	TRBJ1-5	CASSSTGTGGNQPQHF	TGTGCCAGCTCATCGACGGGGACCGGGGGGAATCAGCCCCAGCATTTT
many	TRBV10-3	-	TRBJ2-7	CAISEYSYEQYF	TGTGCCATCAGTGAGTACAGCTACGAGCAGTACTTC
-	TRBV2	TRBD2	TRBJ2-3	CASRLLAGGTDTQYF	TGTGCCAGCAGGCTGTTAGCGGGAGGCACAGATACGCAGTATTTT
-	TRBV2	-	TRBJ2-7	CASSDWDGTYEQYF	TGTGCCAGCAGTGATTGGGACGGGACCTACGAGCAGTACTTC
once	TRBV27	-	TRBJ2-2	CASRPSTGELFF	TGTGCCAGCCGACCGTCCACCGGGGAGCTGTTTTTT
-	TRBV27	-	TRBJ2-2	CASSYSNTGELFF	TGTGCCAGCAGTTACTCGAACACCGGGGAGCTGTTTTTT
-	TRBV28	-	TRBJ2-1	CASSSPALQGNGDEQFF	TGTGCCAGCAGTTCACCAGCCCTACAGGGTAACGGGGATGAGCAGTTCTTC
few	TRBV30	TRBD2	TRBJ2-5	CAWSVLAGGKTQYF	TGTGCCTGGAGTGTACTAGCGGGAGGAAAGACCCAGTACTTC
-	TRBV18	-	TRBJ2-1	CASSAQRGGGHNEQFF	TGTGCCAGCTCAGCCCAACGAGGGGGAGGACACAATGAGCAGTTCTTC
once	TRBV9	-	TRBJ1-1	CASSGVQVAAEAFF	TGTGCCAGCAGCGGTGTACAGGTGGCAGCTGAAGCTTTCTTT
many	TRBV5-6	TRBD2	TRBJ2-2	CASSSWTSGANTGELFF	TGTGCCAGCAGCTCCTGGACTAGCGGGGCGAACACCGGGGAGCTGTTTTTT
-	TRBV30	TRBD1	TRBJ2-6	CAWLRDRVLSGANVLTF	TGTGCCTGGCTAAGGGACAGGGTTCTCTCTGGGGCCAACGTCCTGACTTTC
-	TRBV10-1	-	TRBJ2-1	CASSESYMALYNEQFF	TGCGCCAGCAGTGAGTCGTATATGGCCCTCTACAATGAGCAGTTCTTC
-	TRBV5-1	-	TRBJ2-1	CASSPIPGSSYNEQFF	TGCGCCAGCAGCCCCATCCCGGGGAGCTCCTACAATGAGCAGTTCTTC
-	TRBV7-2	-	TRBJ2-3	CASSLALATTDTQYF	TGTGCCAGCAGCTTAGCGCTAGCGACCACAGATACGCAGTATTTT
once	TRBV18	-	TRBJ1-2	CASSPGQPAGRLEGYTF	TGTGCCAGCTCACCAGGGCAACCGGCAGGGAGGCTGGAGGGCTACACCTTC
-	TRBV5-4	-	TRBJ1-5	CASSLAGSSNQPQHF	TGTGCTAGCAGCTTGGCCGGGAGTAGCAATCAGCCCCAGCATTTT
-	TRBV10-3	TRBD2	TRBJ2-1	CAISQTSAYNEQFF	TGTGCCATCAGTCAGACTAGCGCATACAATGAGCAGTTCTTC
-	TRBV11-3	-	TRBJ2-1	CASSLSSVGEQFF	TGTGCCAGCAGCTTATCGTCCGTGGGTGAGCAGTTCTTC
-	TRBV5-8	TRBD1	TRBJ2-5	CASSRTGGETQYF	TGTGCCAGCAGCCGGACAGGGGGAGAGACCCAGTACTTC
once	TRBV5-1	TRBD2	TRBJ2-6	CASKPRRGDSGANVLTF	TGCGCCAGCAAACCAAGACGGGGGGACTCTGGGGCCAACGTCCTGACTTTC
once	TRBV29-1	-	TRBJ2-5	CSVDQGQETQYF	TGCAGCGTTGACCAGGGCCAAGAGACCCAGTACTTC
-	TRBV11-2	-	TRBJ2-1	CASSPGVGSGYNEQFF	TGTGCCAGCAGCCCCGGCGTGGGCTCCGGGTACAATGAGCAGTTCTTC
-	TRBV14	-	TRBJ1-2	CASSPVEGAPATGYTF	TGTGCCAGCAGCCCCGTCGAAGGGGCCCCAGCAACTGGCTACACCTTC
-	TRBV28	-	TRBJ2-7	CAVRDGIYEQYF	TGTGCCGTCCGGGACGGAATCTACGAGCAGTACTTC
-	TRBV28	TRBD1	TRBJ1-5	CASTSPLGTGYQPQHF	TGTGCCAGCACCTCACCTCTCGGGACAGGGTATCAGCCCCAGCATTTT
-	TRBV27	-	TRBJ2-7	CASRLSGWVSSYEQYF	TGTGCCAGCAGACTATCCGGGTGGGTGAGCTCCTACGAGCAGTACTTC
few	TRBV19	TRBD1	TRBJ2-2	CASSPRQGRGTGELFF	TGTGCCAGTAGTCCCCGACAGGGCCGGGGTACCGGGGAGCTGTTTTTT
-	TRBV27	-	TRBJ2-5	CASSSRRRLETQYF	TGTGCCAGCAGTTCCCGACGAAGGCTAGAGACCCAGTACTTC